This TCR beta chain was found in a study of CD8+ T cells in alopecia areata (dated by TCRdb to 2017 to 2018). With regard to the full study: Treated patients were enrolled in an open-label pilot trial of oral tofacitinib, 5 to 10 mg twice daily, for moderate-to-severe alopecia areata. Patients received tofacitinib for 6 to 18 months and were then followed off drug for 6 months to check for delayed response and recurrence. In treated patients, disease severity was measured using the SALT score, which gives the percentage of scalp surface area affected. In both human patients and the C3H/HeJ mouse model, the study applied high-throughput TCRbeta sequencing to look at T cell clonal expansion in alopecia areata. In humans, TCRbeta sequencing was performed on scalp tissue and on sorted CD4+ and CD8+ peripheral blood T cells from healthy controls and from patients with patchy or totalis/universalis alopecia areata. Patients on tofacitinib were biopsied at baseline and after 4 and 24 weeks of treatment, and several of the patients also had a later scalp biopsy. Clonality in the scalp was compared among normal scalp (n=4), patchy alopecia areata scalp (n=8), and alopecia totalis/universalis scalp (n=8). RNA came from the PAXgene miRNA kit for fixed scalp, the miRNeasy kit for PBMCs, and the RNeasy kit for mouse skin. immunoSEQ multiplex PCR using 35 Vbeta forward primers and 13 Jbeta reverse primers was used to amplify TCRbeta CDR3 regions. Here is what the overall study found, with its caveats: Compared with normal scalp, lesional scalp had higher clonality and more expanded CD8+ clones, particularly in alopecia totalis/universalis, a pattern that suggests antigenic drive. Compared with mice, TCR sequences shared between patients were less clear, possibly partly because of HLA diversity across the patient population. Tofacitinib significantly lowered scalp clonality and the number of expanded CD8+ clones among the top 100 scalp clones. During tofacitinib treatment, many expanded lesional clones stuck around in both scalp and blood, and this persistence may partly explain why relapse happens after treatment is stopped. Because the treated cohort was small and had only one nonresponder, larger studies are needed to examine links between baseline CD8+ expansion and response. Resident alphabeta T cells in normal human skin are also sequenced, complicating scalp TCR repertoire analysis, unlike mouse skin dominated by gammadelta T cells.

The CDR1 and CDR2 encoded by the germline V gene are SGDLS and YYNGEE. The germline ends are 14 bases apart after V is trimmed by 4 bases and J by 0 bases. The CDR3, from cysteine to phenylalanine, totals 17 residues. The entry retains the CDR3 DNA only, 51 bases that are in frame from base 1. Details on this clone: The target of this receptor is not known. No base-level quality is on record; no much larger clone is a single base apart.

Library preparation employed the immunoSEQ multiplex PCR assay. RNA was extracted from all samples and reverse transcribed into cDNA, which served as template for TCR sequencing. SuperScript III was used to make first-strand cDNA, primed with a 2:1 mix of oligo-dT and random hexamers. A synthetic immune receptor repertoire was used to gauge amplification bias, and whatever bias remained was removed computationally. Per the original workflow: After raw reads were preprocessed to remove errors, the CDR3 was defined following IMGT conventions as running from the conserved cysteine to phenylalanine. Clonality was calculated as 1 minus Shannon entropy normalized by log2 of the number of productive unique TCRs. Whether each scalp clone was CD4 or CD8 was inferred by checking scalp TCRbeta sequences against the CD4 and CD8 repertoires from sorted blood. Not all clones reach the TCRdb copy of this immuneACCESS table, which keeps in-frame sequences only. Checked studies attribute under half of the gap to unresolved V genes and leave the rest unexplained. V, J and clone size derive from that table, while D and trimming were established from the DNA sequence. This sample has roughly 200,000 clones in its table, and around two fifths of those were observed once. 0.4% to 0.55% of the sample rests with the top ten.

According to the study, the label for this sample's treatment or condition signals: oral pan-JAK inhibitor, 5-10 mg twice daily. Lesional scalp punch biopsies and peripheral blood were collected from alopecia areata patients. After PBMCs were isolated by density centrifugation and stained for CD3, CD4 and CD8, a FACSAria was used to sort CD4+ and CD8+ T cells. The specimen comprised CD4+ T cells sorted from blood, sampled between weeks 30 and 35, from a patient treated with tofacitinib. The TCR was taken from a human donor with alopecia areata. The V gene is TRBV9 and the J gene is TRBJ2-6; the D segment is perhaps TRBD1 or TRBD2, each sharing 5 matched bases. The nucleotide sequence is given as TGTGCCAGCAGCCCCCGAGGGGTGGGCTCTGGGGCCAACGTCCTGACTTTC. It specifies CASSPRGVGSGANVLTF.